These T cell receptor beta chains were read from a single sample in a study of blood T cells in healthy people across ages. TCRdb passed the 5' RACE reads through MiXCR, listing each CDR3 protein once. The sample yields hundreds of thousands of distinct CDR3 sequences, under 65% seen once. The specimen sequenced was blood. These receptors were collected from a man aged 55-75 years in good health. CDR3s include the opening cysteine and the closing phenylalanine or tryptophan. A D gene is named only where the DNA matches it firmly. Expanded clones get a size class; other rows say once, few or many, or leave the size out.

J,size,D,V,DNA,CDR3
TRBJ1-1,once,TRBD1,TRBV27,TGTGCCAGCAGTCAAATAAACAGGGGCCTCGAAGCTTTCTTT,CASSQINRGLEAFF
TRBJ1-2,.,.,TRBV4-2,TGTGCCAGCTCCTCAGGGGATGCTAACTATGGCTACACCTTC,CASSSGDANYGYTF
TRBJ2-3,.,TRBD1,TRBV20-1,TGCAGTGCTAGTCGGGACAGGGCAGCAGATACGCAGTATTTT,CSASRDRAADTQYF
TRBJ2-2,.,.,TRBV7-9,TGTGCCAGCAGCGTAGGGATAACCGGGGAGCTGTTTTTT,CASSVGITGELFF
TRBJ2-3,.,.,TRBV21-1,TGTGCCAGCAGCAATGAACAGGGCCCGGGGTACACAGATACGCAGTATTTT,CASSNEQGPGYTDTQYF
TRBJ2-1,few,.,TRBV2,TGTGCCAGCAGTCCTGTCCGGGTGAGGGCCAATGAGCAGTTCTTC,CASSPVRVRANEQFF
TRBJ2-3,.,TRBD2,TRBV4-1,TGCACCAGCAGGCCTAGCGGGGTGAACACAGACACGCAGTATTTT,CTSRPSGVNTDTQYF
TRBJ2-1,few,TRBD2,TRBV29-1,TGCAGCGTTCACATAGAGCGGGGTTTTAACAATGAGCAGTTCTTC,CSVHIERGFNNEQFF
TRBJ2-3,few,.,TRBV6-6,TGTGCCAGCAGTTACTCCTGGGGGAAGACAGATACGCAGTATTTT,CASSYSWGKTDTQYF
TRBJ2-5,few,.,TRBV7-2,TGTGCCAGCAGCTTAGCCGCCCCCCACGGGGCCGAGACCCAGTACTTC,CASSLAAPHGAETQYF
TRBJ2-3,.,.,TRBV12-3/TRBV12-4,TGTGCCAGCAGTATGGAGCTGTCAGATACGCAGTATTTT,CASSMELSDTQYF
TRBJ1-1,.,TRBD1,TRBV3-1,TGTGCCAGCAGCGGCCGACAGGGCAAGGACACTGAAGCTTTCTTT,CASSGRQGKDTEAFF
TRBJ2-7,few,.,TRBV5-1,TGCGCCAGCAGCCCCCCGGGAAACCCCTACGAGCAGTACTTC,CASSPPGNPYEQYF
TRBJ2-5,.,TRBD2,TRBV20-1,TGCAGTGCTAGAAGCCTAGCGGGGGTTGAGACCCAGTACTTC,CSARSLAGVETQYF
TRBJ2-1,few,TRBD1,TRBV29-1,TGCAGCGTTCCTACCCGGGACAGAGCCTACAATGAGCAGTTCTTC,CSVPTRDRAYNEQFF
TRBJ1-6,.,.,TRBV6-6,TGTGCCAGCAGTGACTCTGCCAGCTCCTCACCCCTCCACTTT,CASSDSASSSPLHF
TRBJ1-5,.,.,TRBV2,TGTGCCAGCAGTGTGGGGTACAATCAGCCCCAGCATTTT,CASSVGYNQPQHF
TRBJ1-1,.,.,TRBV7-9,TGTGCCAGCAGCGGATACAGCACTGAAGCTTTCTTT,CASSGYSTEAFF
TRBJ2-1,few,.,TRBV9,TGTGCCAGCAGCGTAGGACCCAGCCGCAATGAGCAGTTCTTC,CASSVGPSRNEQFF
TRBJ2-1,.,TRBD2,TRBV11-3,TGTGCCAGCAGCTTGGCCGGGACTAGCGGGGGGGCGGAGCAGTTCTTC,CASSLAGTSGGAEQFF
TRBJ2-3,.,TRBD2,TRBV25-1,TGTGCCAGCCAACTAGCGGGGAGAGCAGATACGCAGTATTTT,CASQLAGRADTQYF
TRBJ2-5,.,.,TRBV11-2,TGTGCCAGCAGCTCGTTGGCGAAGCAGTACTTC,CASSSLAKQYF
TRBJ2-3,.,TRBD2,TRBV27,TGTGCCAGCGCTGATTACGGGAGGACAGATACGCAGTATTTT,CASADYGRTDTQYF
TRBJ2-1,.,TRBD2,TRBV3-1,TGTGCCAGCAGCCGATTTCGCGGGGGGGCCCACAATGAGCAGTTCTTC,CASSRFRGGAHNEQFF
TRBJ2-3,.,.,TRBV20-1,TGCAGTGCTACGGTAGGAAGAGATACGCAGTATTTT,CSATVGRDTQYF
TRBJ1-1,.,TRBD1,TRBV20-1,TGCAGTGCTAGAGACCCAGGACAGGGGTCAAACACTGAAGCTTTCTTT,CSARDPGQGSNTEAFF
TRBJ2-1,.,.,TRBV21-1,TGTGCCAGCTCTAGGGAGGAGTCCTACAATGAGCAGTTCTTC,CASSREESYNEQFF
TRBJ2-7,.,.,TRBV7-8,TGTGCCAGCAGCTCTACCGACCGAAAGGGCGAGCAGTACTTC,CASSSTDRKGEQYF
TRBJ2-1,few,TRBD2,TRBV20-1,TGCAGTGCTAGATCCGCTAGCGGGGCATACAATGAGCAGTTCTTC,CSARSASGAYNEQFF
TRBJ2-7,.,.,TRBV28,TGTGCCAGCAACCCATCTGGACAGACTTACGAGCAGTACTTC,CASNPSGQTYEQYF
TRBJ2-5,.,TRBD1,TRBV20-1,TGCAGTGCTAGGCAGGGGGTGGTGGAGACCCAGTACTTC,CSARQGVVETQYF
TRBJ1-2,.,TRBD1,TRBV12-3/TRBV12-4,TGTGCCAGCACCCCGGACAGGGTCCCCTATGGCTACACCTTC,CASTPDRVPYGYTF
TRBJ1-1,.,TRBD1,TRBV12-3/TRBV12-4,TGTGCCAGCAGGATGACAGGGACTGAAGCTTTCTTT,CASRMTGTEAFF
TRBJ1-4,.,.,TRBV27,TGTGCCAGCAGTTTGGGGGGGAAGAATGAAAAACTGTTTTTT,CASSLGGKNEKLFF
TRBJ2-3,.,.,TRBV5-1,TGCGCCAGCAGCTTGGATCCGGGGTCGACAGATACGCAGTATTTT,CASSLDPGSTDTQYF
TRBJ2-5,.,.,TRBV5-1,TGCGCCAGCAAGAAGGCTGAGTTGGGGGTCCAAGAGACCCAGTACTTC,CASKKAELGVQETQYF
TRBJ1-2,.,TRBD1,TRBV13,TGTGCCAGCAGCTCAGGACAGGGGACTTACACTAACTATGGCTACACCTTC,CASSSGQGTYTNYGYTF
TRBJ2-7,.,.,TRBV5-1,TGCGCCAGCAGCTTGGGGGCCTACAGGGGGGGACCATCCTACGAGCAGTACTTC,CASSLGAYRGGPSYEQYF
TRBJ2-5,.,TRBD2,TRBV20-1,TGCAGTGCTAGAGCGCCCAGCGGGGCCGGGACCCAGTACTTC,CSARAPSGAGTQYF
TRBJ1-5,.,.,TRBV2,TGTGCCAGCAGTCGAGGGCGGGGGAGTCAGCCCCAGCATTTT,CASSRGRGSQPQHF
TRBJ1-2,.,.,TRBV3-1,TGTGCCAGCAGCCAAGATGGTTATACCGGATCCTACACCTTC,CASSQDGYTGSYTF
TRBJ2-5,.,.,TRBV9,TGTGCCAGCAGTGCTCGTACGGGGGAGACCCCGTACTTC,CASSARTGETPYF
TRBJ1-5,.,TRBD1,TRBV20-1,TGCAGTGCCGGGACAGCCCCGATCGGCAATCAGCCCCAGCATTTT,CSAGTAPIGNQPQHF
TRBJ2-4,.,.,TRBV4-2,TGTGCCAGCAGCCAAGAGGGCTCTCTCGGTGGTAAGGGGAGAGCCAAAAACATTCAGTACTTC,CASSQEGSLGGKGRAKNIQYF
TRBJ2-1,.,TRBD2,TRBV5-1,TGCGCCAGCAGCTTCCTAGCGGGGGAGAACAATGAGCAGTTCTTC,CASSFLAGENNEQFF
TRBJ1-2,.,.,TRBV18,TGTGCCAGCTCACCACCGGGAACCTATGGCTACACCTTC,CASSPPGTYGYTF
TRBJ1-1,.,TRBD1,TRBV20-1,TGCAGTGCTAGGCAGGGGGCTGTGAACACTGAAGCTTTCTTT,CSARQGAVNTEAFF
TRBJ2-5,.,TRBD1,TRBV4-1,TGCGCCAGCAGCCAAGGGAACAGGGGGCAAGAGACCCAGTACTTC,CASSQGNRGQETQYF
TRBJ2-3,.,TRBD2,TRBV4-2,TGTGCCAGCAGCCCCCGGGGTAGCGGGGGGTTTGATACGCAGTATTTT,CASSPRGSGGFDTQYF
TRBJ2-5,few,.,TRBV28,TGTGCCAGCAGCCCCCGCGACGGTTACCTCCAAGAGACCCAGTACTTC,CASSPRDGYLQETQYF
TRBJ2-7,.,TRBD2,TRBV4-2,TGTGCCAGCAGCGCACAGCCCCAGACTAGCCCGAATGTGCAGTACTTC,CASSAQPQTSPNVQYF
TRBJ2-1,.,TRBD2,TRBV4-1,TGCGCCAGCAGCCACCCCCGTCGACTAGCGGACTATGAGCAGTTCTTC,CASSHPRRLADYEQFF
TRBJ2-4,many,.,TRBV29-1,TGCAGCGTTGAAGTCGGACAAGGGGGGAAAAACATTCAGTACTTC,CSVEVGQGGKNIQYF